This TCR beta chain comes out of a study of cytomegalovirus exposure and HLA in healthy donors. The CDR3 contains 14 residues. The germline V gene encodes CDR1 MDHEN and CDR2 SYDVKM. V was pared by 6 bases and J by 1 base, with 10 bases between. Both 60 Vbeta primers and 13 Jbeta primers went into the PCR. Method: immunoSEQ multiplex PCR; TCRdb's copy keeps in-frame clones and lacks some. The data show 150,000 to 170,000 clones, around 68% seen once. This clonotype was sampled from a man aged 25-45 years in good health and CMV-seronegative. The sample comprised PBMCs. The chain employs TRBV28 and TRBJ1-5; no firm D call. The CDR3 nucleotides read TGTGCCAGCAGAAGCGTAGGAAGCAATCAGCCCCAGCATTTT. Translating gives CASRSVGSNQPQHF.